This T cell receptor beta chain was observed in a study of blood T cells in healthy people across ages. Using a J-beta primer mix together with a sample-barcoded 5' primer, a second PCR was run for roughly 7 to 12 cycles. Every molecule of cDNA carried a tag from a template-switch adaptor with 12 random nucleotides. TCRdb fed the 5' RACE reads into MiXCR, producing one record per CDR3 protein. Of roughly 680,000 distinct CDR3 sequences listed, under 25% are singletons. Regarding this clonotype: Its antigen is currently unknown. The germline gene is not matched at one end of the junction; a read error may be the cause.

Findings of the study overall: Diversity estimates from one million T cells were considered underestimates.

Germline V gene data show CDR1 as LGHDT and CDR2 as YNNKEL (reference sequence). The CDR3 covers 13 residues. Every sample had a minimum of 6 million PBMCs isolated. The sequencing sample was made of blood. The chain links TRBV3-1 to TRBJ2-1; D unresolved. The sequence derives from a man between 65 and 79 years old in good health. CDR3 region: CAGSQVLYNEQFF. Written as DNA, the CDR3 is TGTGCCGGCAGCCAAGTTTTGTACAATGAGCAGTTCTTC.